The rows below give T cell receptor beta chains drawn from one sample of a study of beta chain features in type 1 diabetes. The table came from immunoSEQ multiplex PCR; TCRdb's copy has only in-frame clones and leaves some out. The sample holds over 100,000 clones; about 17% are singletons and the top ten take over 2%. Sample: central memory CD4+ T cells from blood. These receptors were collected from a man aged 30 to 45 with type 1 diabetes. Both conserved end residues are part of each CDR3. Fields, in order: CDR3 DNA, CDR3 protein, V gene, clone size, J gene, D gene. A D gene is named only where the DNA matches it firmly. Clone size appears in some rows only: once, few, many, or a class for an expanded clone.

TGTGCCAGCAGCTTGGAGGGCAGACAAGAGACCCAGTACTTC CASSLEGRQETQYF TRBV5-4 few TRBJ2-5 -
TGTGCCAGCAGGACCCCTCAGGGGCACTATGGCTACACCTTC CASRTPQGHYGYTF TRBV28 - TRBJ1-2 -
TGTGCCAGCAGTCCAGGGGGCTACTATGGCTACACCTTC CASSPGGYYGYTF TRBV6-5 - TRBJ1-2 TRBD1
TGTGCCAGCAGCCAGTTCGGGCTTCAAGAGACCCAGTACTTC CASSQFGLQETQYF TRBV7-9 many TRBJ2-5 -
TGTGCCAGCAGCTCCCAGGGAGATAGGACTGAAGCTTTCTTT CASSSQGDRTEAFF TRBV2 - TRBJ1-1 -
TGTGCCAGCTCACGGACGGTAGTTAGCTCTGGGGCCAACGTCCTGACTTTC CASSRTVVSSGANVLTF TRBV18 - TRBJ2-6 -
TGTGCCAGTAGTATTACGGCGGTTGGGTACTACGAGCAGTACTTC CASSITAVGYYEQYF TRBV19 few TRBJ2-7 -
TGTGCCTGGAGTGGGTCCTACGAGCAGTACTTC CAWSGSYEQYF TRBV30 few TRBJ2-7 -
TGTGCCAGCTCACCCCAGGACAATGAGCAGTTCTTC CASSPQDNEQFF TRBV18 - TRBJ2-1 -
TGTGCCAGCAGCCAAGATGGGGGGCTCGGCACAGATACGCAGTATTTT CASSQDGGLGTDTQYF TRBV4-2 - TRBJ2-3 -
TGTGCCAGCAGTTCGGTAGAAGAGACCCAGTACTTC CASSSVEETQYF TRBV6-1 - TRBJ2-5 -
TGTGCCAGCAGCTTAGGGGGGATTCCCAGTCCAGATACGCAGTATTTT CASSLGGIPSPDTQYF TRBV13 many TRBJ2-3 -
TGTGCCAGCAGAACGGGGGACTCCACCGGGGAGCTGTTTTTT CASRTGDSTGELFF TRBV9 - TRBJ2-2 -
TGCGCCAGCAGTCAATCGGCTCCGACAGAGATGAACACTGAAGCTTTCTTT CASSQSAPTEMNTEAFF TRBV23-1 - TRBJ1-1 -
TGTGCCAGCAGCCAAGGAACAGGGACCGTTGGTTCACCCCTCCACTTT CASSQGTGTVGSPLHF TRBV14 many TRBJ1-6 -
TGTGCCAGCAGCCCCTTGGACAGGGGACTCCAAGAGACCCAGTACTTC CASSPLDRGLQETQYF TRBV14 - TRBJ2-5 TRBD1
TGTGCCAGCAGTTACGGAGAGACCCAGTACTTC CASSYGETQYF TRBV6-6 many TRBJ2-5 -
TGTGCCAGCAGTTACGGCGGGGGAGGAAATACGCAGTATTTT CASSYGGGGNTQYF TRBV6-6 - TRBJ2-3 TRBD2
TGTGCCAGCAGCTTAGAAGCAGGGCTTAATAATTCACCCCTCCACTTC CASSLEAGLNNSPLHF TRBV7-9 - TRBJ1-6 -
TGTGCCAGCAGTTTACGGGGGTCAGAGACTGAAGCTTTCTTT CASSLRGSETEAFF TRBV27 few TRBJ1-1 -
TGTGCCAGCAGCTTGAATCGCTACGAGCAGTACTTC CASSLNRYEQYF TRBV5-8 - TRBJ2-7 -
TGTGCCAGCTCCCTCCAGTATCCAGGGACAGTGGATTCACCCCTCCACTTT CASSLQYPGTVDSPLHF TRBV18 - TRBJ1-6 TRBD1
TGTGCCATCAGTACAGGGGGCGGAGGACAAGAGACCCAGTACTTC CAISTGGGGQETQYF TRBV10-3 few TRBJ2-5 TRBD1
TGCGCCAGCAGCCAAGAAATCCTAGCGGGGGGCGAGCAGTTCTTC CASSQEILAGGEQFF TRBV4-1 - TRBJ2-1 TRBD2
TGTGCCAGCAGCCAGGGGGCAGGGGTAGAGCAGTTCTTC CASSQGAGVEQFF TRBV6-1 - TRBJ2-1 TRBD1
TGTGCCAGCAGCTTAAGTGGACCGGATAATTCACCCCTCCACTTT CASSLSGPDNSPLHF TRBV7-2 - TRBJ1-6 -
TGTGCCAGCACCCAGGGGCGGGCTAATGAAAAACTGTTTTTT CASTQGRANEKLFF TRBV7-9 - TRBJ1-4 -
TGTGCCAGCTCAGCGGGTCGCGATACGCAGTATTTT CASSAGRDTQYF TRBV19 few TRBJ2-3 -
TGTGCCAGCAGCTTAGGTAGGGGAGGTCACGAGCAGTACTTC CASSLGRGGHEQYF TRBV13 - TRBJ2-7 -
TGTGCCAGCAGTTACTCGGGGACCGGCTACACCTTC CASSYSGTGYTF TRBV6-5 - TRBJ1-2 -
TGTGCCAGCAGCCGGGACAGGGAGTTTTCCGGGGAGCTGTTTTTT CASSRDREFSGELFF TRBV4-2 few TRBJ2-2 TRBD1